This T cell receptor (beta chain) was obtained from a study of human T cells and chemical hapten exposure. Time point denoted: healthy volunteer bleed at 6 weeks. The total RNA was obtained from whole blood that was not fractionated. TCRdb independently ran MiXCR on the RACE reads; one entry per CDR3 protein. Among 65,000 to 95,000 distinct CDR3 sequences listed, roughly 7.9% were seen once. The clonotype originates from a female donor in good health. Some clones in this sample may be carry-over from other donors' samples. The sample taken for sequencing was whole blood.

Here the CDR3 reads CASSEQGFITDTQYF. The CDR3 nucleotides read TGTGCCAGCAGTGAACAAGGGTTCATCACAGATACGCAGTATTTT. The chain employs TRBV2 and TRBJ2-3; D not resolved. V gave up 2 bases and J gave up 2 bases, with 11 bases separating them. Germline values: CDR1 SNHLY, CDR2 FYNNEI. The CDR3 length is 15 residues.